This T cell receptor (beta chain) was identified in a study of spatial heterogeneity in lung cancer. This CDR3 region has 12 residues. The germline V gene encodes CDR1 MNHEY and CDR2 SVGEGT. Between the trimmed V and J ends, which lost 5 bases and 11 bases, there was a span of 13 bases. TCRdb redid the calling of the 5' RACE reads with MiXCR, one entry per CDR3 protein. The table includes about 92,000 distinct CDR3 sequences, 12% detected once. The sample's time point: sample taken at primary tumor resection. The input material, whole RNA from tumor, nontumor lung or frozen PBMC, was sequenced unsorted.

The source of this sequence is a male donor with early-stage non-small cell lung cancer. Sample: PBMCs, taken at surgery. The V call is TRBV6-2 or TRBV6-3, the J call TRBJ1-5, with D unclear. CDR3 in amino acids: CASSANLGSQHF. DNA for the CDR3: TGTGCCAGCAGTGCGAATTTGGGTTCCCAGCATTTT.